Reported below is one T cell receptor beta chain. Its target is unknown. This specimen comes from a study of shared clonotypes between healthy human individuals. The CDR3 runs to 14 residues. With 2 bases removed from V and 0 bases from J, the gap between germline ends came to 5 bases. CDR1 is SGHRS, CDR2 YFSETQ, per germline. Broader study findings: Even with large depth, rarefaction showed that sorted-subset sequencing was incomplete. Clonotype sharing across several donors was observed for around 4.8% of naive CD4 clonotypes.

The table came from immunoSEQ multiplex PCR; TCRdb's copy has only in-frame clones and leaves some out. Found here are about 600,000 clones, about 97% of them singletons; the top ten hold about 0.06%. Every donor was a Caucasian adult from Nashville, Tennessee. The authors divided CD4+ cells into CD45RA+ naive and CD45RA-negative memory subsets. The receptor's source is a woman aged 25 to 39 in good health. The specimen was naive CD4+ T cells sorted from blood. As for subset: CD45RA+ positively selected. V and J are TRBV5-1 and TRBJ1-4; D ambiguous. CDR3 DNA: TGCGCCAGCAGCTTCTCGGCAACTAATGAAAAACTGTTTTTT. Encoded protein: CASSFSATNEKLFF.